The rows below give T cell receptor beta chains drawn from one sample of a study of blood T cells in healthy people across ages. TCRdb reprocessed the 5' RACE reads via MiXCR and lists one record per CDR3 protein. The sample holds 1.5 million or so distinct CDR3 sequences, roughly 43% seen once. Material for sequencing was blood. The receptors were sampled from a woman aged 18-30 years in good health. CDR3s include the opening cysteine and the closing phenylalanine or tryptophan. The order of the fields is D gene, V gene, clone size, J gene, CDR3 protein, CDR3 DNA. A D gene is named only where the DNA matches it firmly. The listing skips clone size in some rows; elsewhere it reads once, few, many or a size class.

D: NA
V: TRBV12-5
size: once
J: TRBJ1-1
CDR3: CASGPQSSNTEAFF
DNA: TGTGCTAGTGGCCCACAGAGCTCAAACACTGAAGCTTTCTTT

D: NA
V: TRBV15
size: NA
J: TRBJ1-1
CDR3: CATSRGSLNTEAFF
DNA: TGTGCCACCAGCAGAGGCAGCCTAAACACTGAAGCTTTCTTT

D: NA
V: TRBV27
size: once
J: TRBJ1-1
CDR3: CASSFARYTEAFF
DNA: TGTGCCAGCAGTTTTGCCCGGTACACTGAAGCTTTCTTT

D: NA
V: TRBV4-3
size: NA
J: TRBJ2-4
CDR3: CASSQDGTRNIQYF
DNA: TGCGCCAGCAGCCAAGACGGTACTAGAAACATTCAGTACTTC

D: NA
V: TRBV29-1
size: few
J: TRBJ2-6
CDR3: CSVVISGANVLTF
DNA: TGCAGCGTTGTTATCTCTGGGGCCAACGTCCTGACTTTC

D: TRBD2
V: TRBV20-1
size: few
J: TRBJ2-3
CDR3: CSARNRLAGNPSTDTQYF
DNA: TGCAGTGCTAGGAACAGACTAGCGGGAAACCCTAGCACAGATACGCAGTATTTT

D: NA
V: TRBV6-2/TRBV6-3
size: NA
J: TRBJ2-1
CDR3: CASSMGTYLYNEQFF
DNA: TGTGCCAGCAGTATGGGGACATACCTTTACAATGAGCAGTTCTTC

D: NA
V: TRBV28
size: few
J: TRBJ2-1
CDR3: CASLQNPYNEQFF
DNA: TGTGCCAGCCTCCAGAACCCCTACAATGAGCAGTTCTTC

D: TRBD2
V: TRBV5-1
size: NA
J: TRBJ2-3
CDR3: CASRFLAGGPTDTQYF
DNA: TGCGCCAGCAGGTTCCTTGCGGGAGGGCCGACAGATACGCAGTATTTT

D: NA
V: TRBV2
size: NA
J: TRBJ2-2
CDR3: CASTTMSGELFF
DNA: TGTGCCAGCACCACAATGTCCGGGGAGCTGTTTTTT

D: NA
V: TRBV7-9
size: NA
J: TRBJ2-7
CDR3: CASSLELQGIHEQYF
DNA: TGTGCCAGCAGCTTAGAGTTGCAGGGGATCCACGAGCAGTACTTC

D: TRBD1
V: TRBV12-5
size: NA
J: TRBJ1-5
CDR3: CASGLGTGWDQPQHF
DNA: TGTGCTAGTGGTTTGGGGACAGGGTGGGATCAGCCCCAGCATTTT

D: NA
V: TRBV12-5
size: NA
J: TRBJ2-3
CDR3: CASGLTLTLGSDTQYF
DNA: TGTGCTAGTGGTTTGACCCTTACTTTGGGGTCAGATACGCAGTATTTT

D: TRBD2
V: TRBV6-7
size: few
J: TRBJ2-3
CDR3: CASSYLSSGGPRTDTQYF
DNA: TGTGCCAGCAGTTACTTATCATCGGGGGGGCCTCGCACAGATACGCAGTATTTT

D: NA
V: TRBV6-1
size: NA
J: TRBJ2-1
CDR3: CASTLGLGMDNEQFF
DNA: TGTGCCAGCACCCTTGGGCTGGGAATGGACAATGAGCAGTTCTTC

D: TRBD2
V: TRBV9
size: NA
J: TRBJ2-1
CDR3: CASSVGGGTTVNEQFF
DNA: TGTGCCAGCAGCGTGGGTGGCGGGACTACCGTGAATGAGCAGTTCTTC

D: TRBD1
V: TRBV12-3/TRBV12-4
size: few
J: TRBJ2-3
CDR3: CASSLRQGGPDTQYF
DNA: TGTGCCAGCAGCCTGAGACAGGGCGGCCCAGATACGCAGTATTTT

D: TRBD1
V: TRBV29-1
size: NA
J: TRBJ1-5
CDR3: CSVGDRGRFDSRPSWSQPQHF
DNA: TGCAGCGTAGGAGACAGGGGTCGTTTTGATAGCCGCCCAAGCTGGAGTCAGCCCCAGCATTTT

D: TRBD1
V: TRBV29-1
size: NA
J: TRBJ2-1
CDR3: CSVHRGTGFNEQFF
DNA: TGCAGCGTCCACAGGGGGACAGGGTTCAATGAGCAGTTCTTC

D: TRBD2
V: TRBV5-4
size: NA
J: TRBJ2-1
CDR3: CASSLKAGGPNEQFF
DNA: TGTGCCAGCAGCTTAAAAGCGGGGGGGCCCAATGAGCAGTTCTTC

D: TRBD2
V: TRBV7-9
size: few
J: TRBJ2-3
CDR3: CASSPTSALSTDTQYF
DNA: TGTGCCAGCAGCCCGACTAGCGCCTTAAGCACAGATACGCAGTATTTT

D: TRBD2
V: TRBV7-9
size: NA
J: TRBJ2-7
CDR3: CASSLAWIGGEGEQYF
DNA: TGTGCCAGCAGCTTAGCGTGGATCGGGGGGGAGGGCGAGCAGTACTTC

D: NA
V: TRBV20-1
size: NA
J: TRBJ2-1
CDR3: CSASAGLKRLREQFF
DNA: TGCAGTGCTTCTGCGGGACTCAAGCGATTACGTGAGCAGTTCTTC

D: NA
V: TRBV7-9
size: NA
J: TRBJ2-1
CDR3: CASSVDSTGYEQFF
DNA: TGTGCCAGCAGCGTAGACTCTACAGGGTATGAGCAGTTCTTC

D: TRBD1
V: TRBV12-3/TRBV12-4
size: NA
J: TRBJ2-1
CDR3: CASSFSPRDRGRGEQFF
DNA: TGTGCCAGCAGTTTTTCCCCTCGGGACAGGGGGCGGGGGGAGCAGTTCTTC

D: NA
V: TRBV3-1
size: NA
J: TRBJ2-1
CDR3: CASRPFGGNEQFF
DNA: TGTGCCAGCCGACCTTTCGGGGGTAATGAGCAGTTCTTC

D: NA
V: TRBV10-3
size: few
J: TRBJ2-5
CDR3: CAISAPGKETQYF
DNA: TGTGCCATCAGTGCCCCGGGGAAAGAGACCCAGTACTTC

D: TRBD2
V: TRBV5-1
size: few
J: TRBJ2-1
CDR3: CASSLEGLAYDEQFF
DNA: TGCGCCAGCAGCTTGGAAGGACTAGCCTACGATGAGCAGTTCTTC

D: NA
V: TRBV4-1
size: NA
J: TRBJ2-1
CDR3: CACSQPGTDDEQFF
DNA: TGCGCCTGCAGCCAACCGGGGACGGACGATGAGCAGTTCTTC

D: NA
V: TRBV5-1
size: NA
J: TRBJ1-2
CDR3: CASSLGSLGSDDGYTF
DNA: TGCGCCAGCAGCTTAGGGTCGTTGGGTTCAGATGATGGCTACACCTTC

D: NA
V: TRBV5-1
size: NA
J: TRBJ2-7
CDR3: CASSRTGTKYEQYF
DNA: TGCGCCAGCAGCCGGACAGGGACTAAATACGAGCAGTACTTC

D: NA
V: TRBV20-1
size: NA
J: TRBJ2-1
CDR3: CSARVLDASYEQFF
DNA: TGCAGTGCTAGAGTCCTGGACGCATCCTACGAGCAGTTCTTC

D: NA
V: TRBV5-5
size: NA
J: TRBJ2-3
CDR3: CASSKGQTSTDTQYF
DNA: TGTGCCAGCAGCAAAGGACAGACTAGCACAGATACGCAGTATTTT

D: TRBD2
V: TRBV25-1
size: few
J: TRBJ2-7
CDR3: CASSESGGRIYEQYF
DNA: TGTGCCAGCAGTGAATCTGGCGGGAGGATCTACGAGCAGTACTTC

D: NA
V: TRBV9
size: NA
J: TRBJ2-5
CDR3: CASSTGQTAQETQYF
DNA: TGTGCCAGCAGCACCGGACAGACAGCGCAAGAGACCCAGTACTTC

D: NA
V: TRBV3-1
size: few
J: TRBJ2-1
CDR3: CASSQDPSDDEQFF
DNA: TGTGCCAGCAGCCAAGATCCGTCGGACGATGAGCAGTTCTTC

D: NA
V: TRBV10-3
size: NA
J: TRBJ2-1
CDR3: CAISLGTYDNEQFF
DNA: TGTGCCATCAGCCTCGGGACATACGACAATGAGCAGTTCTTC

D: NA
V: TRBV20-1
size: few
J: TRBJ2-1
CDR3: CSASWGGGLDEQFF
DNA: TGCAGTGCTAGTTGGGGAGGTGGGTTGGATGAGCAGTTCTTC

D: TRBD1
V: TRBV4-3
size: NA
J: TRBJ1-2
CDR3: CASSHGQGDGYTF
DNA: TGCGCCAGCAGCCATGGACAGGGGGATGGCTACACCTTC

D: NA
V: TRBV30
size: NA
J: TRBJ1-1
CDR3: CAWDRLNTEAFF
DNA: TGTGCCTGGGACCGATTGAACACCGAAGCTTTCTTT

D: NA
V: TRBV7-2
size: NA
J: TRBJ2-7
CDR3: CASSQTRGSYEQYF
DNA: TGTGCCAGCAGCCAAACCAGGGGCTCCTACGAGCAGTACTTC

D: TRBD2
V: TRBV7-2
size: NA
J: TRBJ2-5
CDR3: CASRRTSLNEQYF
DNA: TGTGCCAGCCGCCGGACTAGTCTCAATGAGCAGTACTTC